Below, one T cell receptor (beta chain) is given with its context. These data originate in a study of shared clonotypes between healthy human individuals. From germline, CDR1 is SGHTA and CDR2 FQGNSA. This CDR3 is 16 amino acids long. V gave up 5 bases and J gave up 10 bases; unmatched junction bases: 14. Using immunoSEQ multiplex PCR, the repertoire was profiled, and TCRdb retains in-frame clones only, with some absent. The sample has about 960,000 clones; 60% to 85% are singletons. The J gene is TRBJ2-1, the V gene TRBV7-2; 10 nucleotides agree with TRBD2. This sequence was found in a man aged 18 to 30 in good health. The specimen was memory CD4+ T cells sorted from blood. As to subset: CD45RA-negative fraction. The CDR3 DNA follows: TGTGCCAGCAGCCAAGCTACTAGCGGGGCCTACGGGGAGCAGTTCTTC. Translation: CASSQATSGAYGEQFF.